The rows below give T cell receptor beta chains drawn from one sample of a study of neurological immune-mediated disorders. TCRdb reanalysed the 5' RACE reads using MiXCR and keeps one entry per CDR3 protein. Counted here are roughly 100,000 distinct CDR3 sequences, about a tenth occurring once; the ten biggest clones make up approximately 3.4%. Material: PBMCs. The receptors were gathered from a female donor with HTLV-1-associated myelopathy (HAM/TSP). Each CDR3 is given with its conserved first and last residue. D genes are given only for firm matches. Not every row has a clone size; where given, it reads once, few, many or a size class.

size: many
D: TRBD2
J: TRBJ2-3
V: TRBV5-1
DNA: TGCGCCAGCAGCTTGGTGGCGGGGGGCGCGAAGGCAGATACGCAGTATTTT
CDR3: CASSLVAGGAKADTQYF

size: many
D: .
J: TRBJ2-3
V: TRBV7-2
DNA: TGTGCCAGCAGATGGCAGGGGGGCGCAGATACGCAGTATTTT
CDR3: CASRWQGGADTQYF

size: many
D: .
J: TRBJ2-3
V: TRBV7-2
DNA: TGTGCCAGCAGTTCCGGGGACCGAAGGCATACGCAGTATTTT
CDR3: CASSSGDRRHTQYF

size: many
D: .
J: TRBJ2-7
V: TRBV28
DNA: TGTGCCAGCAGTTTTGCCGGACTCCTACGAGAGCAGTACTTC
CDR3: CASSFAGLLREQYF

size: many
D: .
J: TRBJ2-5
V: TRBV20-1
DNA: TGCAGTGCTCTGGGACTTCATATCGGGGTCCAAGAGACCCAGTACTTC
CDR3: CSALGLHIGVQETQYF

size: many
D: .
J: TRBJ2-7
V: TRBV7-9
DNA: TGTGCCAGCAGCTCTGGGCCGGAGCAGTACTTC
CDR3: CASSSGPEQYF

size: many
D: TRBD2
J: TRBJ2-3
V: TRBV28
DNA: TGTGCCAGCAGCTACGGGACTAGGACCCATCATCGAAAATACACAGATACGCAGTATTTT
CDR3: CASSYGTRTHHRKYTDTQYF

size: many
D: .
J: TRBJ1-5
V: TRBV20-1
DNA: TGCAGTGCTAGAGGGTACACGAACAATCAGCCCCAGCATTTT
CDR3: CSARGYTNNQPQHF

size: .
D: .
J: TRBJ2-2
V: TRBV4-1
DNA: TGCGCCAGCAGACAAGTCGGGGGAGTTGGCGGGGAGCTGTTTTTT
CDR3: CASRQVGGVGGELFF

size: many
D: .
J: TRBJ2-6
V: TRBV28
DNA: TGTGCCAGCAGGCCAGTCCCTAGCTCTGGGGCCAACGTCCTGACTTTC
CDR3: CASRPVPSSGANVLTF

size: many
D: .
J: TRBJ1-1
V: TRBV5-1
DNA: TGCGCCAGCAATACGGAGGGCGGTACTGAAGCTTTCTTT
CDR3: CASNTEGGTEAFF

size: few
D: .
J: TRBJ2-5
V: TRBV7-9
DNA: TGTGCCAGCAGCTTGAGTGGCCCCGAGACCCAGTACTTC
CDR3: CASSLSGPETQYF

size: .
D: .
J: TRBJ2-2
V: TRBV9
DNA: TGTGCCAGCAGCGTAGCAACCAGTGGGGTAACCGGGGAGCTGTTTTTT
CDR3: CASSVATSGVTGELFF

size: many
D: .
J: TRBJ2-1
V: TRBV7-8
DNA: TGTGCCGCTATACCGAGGGGCGCCGTGTACAATGAGCAGTTCTTC
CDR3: CAAIPRGAVYNEQFF

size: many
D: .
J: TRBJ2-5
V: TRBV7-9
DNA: TGTGCCAGCAGCTTAATGTTACAGGAAGAGACCCAGTACTTC
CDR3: CASSLMLQEETQYF

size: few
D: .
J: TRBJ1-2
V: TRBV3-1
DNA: TGTGCCAGCAGCCAAGGGGGCCGGAGGAATGCCTATGGCTACACCTTC
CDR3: CASSQGGRRNAYGYTF

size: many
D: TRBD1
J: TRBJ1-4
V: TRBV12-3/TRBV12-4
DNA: TGTGCCAGCCTCCGGGACAGAAGATTTAATGAAAAACTGTTTTTT
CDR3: CASLRDRRFNEKLFF

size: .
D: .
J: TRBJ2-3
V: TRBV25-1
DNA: TGTGCCAGCAGTCCGTTTGGGGGCGTGGATACGCAGTATTTT
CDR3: CASSPFGGVDTQYF

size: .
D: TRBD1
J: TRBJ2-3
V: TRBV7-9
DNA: TGTGCCAGCAGTTCCGGGACAGCGTCGCAGTATTTT
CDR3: CASSSGTASQYF

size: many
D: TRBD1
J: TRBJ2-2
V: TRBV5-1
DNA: TGCGCCAGCAGCTTGGTTGGACAGGGGGCAGACACCGGGGAGCTGTTTTTT
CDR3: CASSLVGQGADTGELFF

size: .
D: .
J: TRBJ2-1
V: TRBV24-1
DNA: TGTGCCACCAGTGATTTTGGATCCGGGCCGCAGGGGAATGAGCAGTTCTTC
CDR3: CATSDFGSGPQGNEQFF

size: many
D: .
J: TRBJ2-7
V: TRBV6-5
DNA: TGTGCCAGCAGATACTCCCCCGACAGATACGAGCAGTACTTC
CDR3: CASRYSPDRYEQYF

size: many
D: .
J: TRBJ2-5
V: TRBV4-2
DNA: TGTGCCAGCAGCCAGAGTGAGACCCAGTACTTC
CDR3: CASSQSETQYF

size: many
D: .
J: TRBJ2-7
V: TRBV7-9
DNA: TGTGCCAGCAGCTTATCCCCGGCCTACGAGCAGTACTTC
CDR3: CASSLSPAYEQYF

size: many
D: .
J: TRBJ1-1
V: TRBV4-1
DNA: TGCGCCAGCAGACTTACAGGGACAAACACTGAAGCTTTCTTT
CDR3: CASRLTGTNTEAFF

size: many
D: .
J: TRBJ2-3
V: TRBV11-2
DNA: TGTGCCAGCAGCTTAGTGTCTAGTAGTCTGTATTTT
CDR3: CASSLVSSSLYF

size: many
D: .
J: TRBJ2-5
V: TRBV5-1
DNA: TGCGCCAGCAGCTTGGGTGAGGGGGTGAAGACCCAGTACTTC
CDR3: CASSLGEGVKTQYF

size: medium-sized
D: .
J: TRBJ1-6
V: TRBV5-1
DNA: TGCGCCAGCAGCTTCCAAGGGGACTTGGGGAGGTCACCCCTCCACTTT
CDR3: CASSFQGDLGRSPLHF

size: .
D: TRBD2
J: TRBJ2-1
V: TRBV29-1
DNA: TGCAGCGGTGGACTAGCGGCTGGGAATGAGCAGTTCTTC
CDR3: CSGGLAAGNEQFF

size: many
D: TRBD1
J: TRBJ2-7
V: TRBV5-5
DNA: TGTGCCAGCAGCTTGGTGGGACAGGGGGCCACCTACGAGCAGTACTTC
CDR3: CASSLVGQGATYEQYF

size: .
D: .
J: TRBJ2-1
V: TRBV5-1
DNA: TGCGCCAGCAGCTTGACAGGGCGCTACAATGAGCAGTTCTTC
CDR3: CASSLTGRYNEQFF

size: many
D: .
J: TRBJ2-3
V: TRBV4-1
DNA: TGCGCCAGCAGCCAGACTAGTACAGATACGCAGTATTTT
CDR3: CASSQTSTDTQYF

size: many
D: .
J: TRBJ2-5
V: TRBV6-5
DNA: TGTGCCAGCAGTCCGGAGGGGGCTTGGGAGACCCAGTACTTC
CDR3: CASSPEGAWETQYF

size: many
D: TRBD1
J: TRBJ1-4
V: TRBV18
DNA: TGTGCCAGCCGACAGGGGATGGAGGAAAAACTGTTTTTT
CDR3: CASRQGMEEKLFF

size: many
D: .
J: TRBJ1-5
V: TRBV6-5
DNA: TGTGCCAGCAGCCAAACCCCAGGAGTGGCCCAGCATTTT
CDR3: CASSQTPGVAQHF

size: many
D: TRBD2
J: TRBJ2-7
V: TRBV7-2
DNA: TGTGCCAGCAGCTTTAAATTAGCGGGGGGGCCCCACGAGCAGTACTTC
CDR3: CASSFKLAGGPHEQYF

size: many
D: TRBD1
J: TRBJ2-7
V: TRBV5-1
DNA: TGCGCCAGCGGGACAGGGGGTTCCTACGAGCAGTACTTC
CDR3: CASGTGGSYEQYF

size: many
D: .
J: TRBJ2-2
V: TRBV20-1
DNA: TGCAGTGCTCGACTTCGGACAGACTACACCGGGGAGCTGTTTTTT
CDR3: CSARLRTDYTGELFF

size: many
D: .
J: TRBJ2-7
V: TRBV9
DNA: TGTGCCAGCAGCCCGGGAGCGGAGGTCAGCTCCTACGAGCAGTACTTC
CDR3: CASSPGAEVSSYEQYF

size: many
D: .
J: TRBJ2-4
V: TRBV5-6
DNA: TGTGCCAGCAGCCTCGGACAGAAAAAAAACATTCAGTACTTC
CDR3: CASSLGQKKNIQYF

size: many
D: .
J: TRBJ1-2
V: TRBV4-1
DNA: TGCGCCAGCAGCCAAGCGGAAGGCTACACCTTC
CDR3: CASSQAEGYTF

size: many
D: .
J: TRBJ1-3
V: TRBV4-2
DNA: TGTGCCAGCAGCCGTCCGGGGGAAACTGGAAACACCATATATTTT
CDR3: CASSRPGETGNTIYF

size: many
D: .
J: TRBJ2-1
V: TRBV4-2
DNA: TGTGCCAGCAGCCAAGATCCGCGCTACAATGAGCAGTTCTTC
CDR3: CASSQDPRYNEQFF

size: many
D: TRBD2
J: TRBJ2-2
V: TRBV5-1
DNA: TGCGCCAGCAGCGACGGGACTAGCCCCGGGGAGCTGTTTTTT
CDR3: CASSDGTSPGELFF

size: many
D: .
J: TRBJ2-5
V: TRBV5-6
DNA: TGTGCCAGCAGCTTGGGGCGAGAGACCCAGTACTTC
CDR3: CASSLGRETQYF

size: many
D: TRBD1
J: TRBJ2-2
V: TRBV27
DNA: TGTGCCAGCAGAACCATACAGGGGAGGAACACCGGGGAGCTGTTTTTT
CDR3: CASRTIQGRNTGELFF

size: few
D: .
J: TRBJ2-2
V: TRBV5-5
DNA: TGTGCCAGCAGCTTTAGTTTCAGGGTTGACACCGGGGAGCTGTTTTTT
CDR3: CASSFSFRVDTGELFF

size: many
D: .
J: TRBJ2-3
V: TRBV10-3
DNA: TGTGCCATGCAGGGTAGCACAGATACGCAGTATTTT
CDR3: CAMQGSTDTQYF

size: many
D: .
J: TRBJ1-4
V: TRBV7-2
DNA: TGTGCCAGCAGCAGGAAGGGGAGCTCTAATGAAAAACTGTTTTTT
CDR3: CASSRKGSSNEKLFF

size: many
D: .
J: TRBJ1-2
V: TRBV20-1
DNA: TGCAGTGCTAACCCAGGGTATAACTATGGCTACACCTTC
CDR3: CSANPGYNYGYTF

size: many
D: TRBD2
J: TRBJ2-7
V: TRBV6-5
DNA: TGTGCCAGCGTTGCGGGGGGTGCAAACCACGAGCAGTACTTC
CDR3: CASVAGGANHEQYF

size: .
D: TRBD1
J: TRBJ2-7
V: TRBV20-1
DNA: TGCAGTGCCCAGAGGACAGGGGCCTACGAGCAGTACTTC
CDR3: CSAQRTGAYEQYF

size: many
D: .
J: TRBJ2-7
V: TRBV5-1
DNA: TGCGCCAGCAGCTTTCAACCCGCGACGGGACCTACCTACGAGCAGTACTTC
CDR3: CASSFQPATGPTYEQYF

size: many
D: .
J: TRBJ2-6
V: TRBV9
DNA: TGTGCCAGCAGCGTAGAGGGTTCTGGGGCCAACGTCCTGACTTTC
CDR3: CASSVEGSGANVLTF

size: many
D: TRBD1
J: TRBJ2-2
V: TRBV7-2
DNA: TGTGCCAGCAGCTTCCGGGACAGGGTGGCCGGGGAGCTGTTTTTT
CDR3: CASSFRDRVAGELFF

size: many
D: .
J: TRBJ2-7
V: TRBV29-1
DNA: TGCAGCGTTGAAGGTCGGGGGGACAGCTACGAGCAGTACTTC
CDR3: CSVEGRGDSYEQYF

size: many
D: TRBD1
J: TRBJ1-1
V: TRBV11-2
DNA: TGTGCCAGCAGCGCGGGACAGGGGGGCGCTTTCTTT
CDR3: CASSAGQGGAFF

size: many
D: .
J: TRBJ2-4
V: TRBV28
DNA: TGTGCCAGCAGAAGTGGGGGTAGCAAAAACATTCAGTACTTC
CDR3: CASRSGGSKNIQYF

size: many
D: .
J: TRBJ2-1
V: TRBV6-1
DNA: TGTGCCAGCAGTGAAGTTGGAAGTGAGCAGTTCTTC
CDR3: CASSEVGSEQFF

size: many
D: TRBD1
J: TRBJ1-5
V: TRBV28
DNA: TGTGCCAGCCGATGGACCCTGACAGGGGGGTTTCAGCCCCAGCATTTT
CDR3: CASRWTLTGGFQPQHF